The rows below give T cell receptor beta chains drawn from one sample of a study of T cell changes during pregnancy in multiple sclerosis. The data were produced by immunoSEQ multiplex PCR, yet TCRdb's version contains in-frame clones alone and is incomplete. The data show some 36,000 clones, with more than 85% seen just once and 0.35% to 0.5% held by the top ten. This material consisted of CD4+ T cells from peripheral blood mononuclear cells, taken in the second trimester of pregnancy. The receptors shown here come from a female donor with multiple sclerosis, enrolled in a pregnancy study. The CDR3 runs from the conserved cysteine through the conserved F or W. The D gene is left open where the match is weak. Only part of the rows carry a size: once, few, many, or a class if the clone is expanded.

>TRBV7-9|once|-|TRBJ1-1
TGTGCCAGCAGCCCCAGCACGATAGGGGGGGGGCCTGAAGCTTTCTTT
CASSPSTIGGGPEAFF
>TRBV7-6|-|TRBD2|TRBJ2-2
TGTGCCAGCAGCCTACCCGGGACTAAAGCCGGGGAGCTGTTTTTT
CASSLPGTKAGELFF
>TRBV11-2|-|-|TRBJ2-5
TGTGCCAGCAGCTTTGGCGAGACCCAGTACTTC
CASSFGETQYF
>TRBV27|-|TRBD1|TRBJ1-3
TGTGCCAGCAGTCGGACAGGGCGGGACACCATATATTTT
CASSRTGRDTIYF
>TRBV7-9|-|TRBD2|TRBJ2-7
TGTGCCAGCAGCTTAGGACTAGCGGGAGGCTATAATCGGGACGAGCAGTACTTC
CASSLGLAGGYNRDEQYF
>TRBV7-6|-|TRBD2|TRBJ2-1
TGTGCCAGCAGCTTTGCGGGGGGTCACCGGACTAGCGGGAAGCGGTGGACCAATGAGCAGTTCTTC
CASSFAGGHRTSGKRWTNEQFF
>TRBV5-1|-|TRBD1|TRBJ1-1
TGCGCCAGCACCCCGGGGACAGGGGGATTCCCTGGGGGAGACACTGAAGCTTTCTTT
CASTPGTGGFPGGDTEAFF
>TRBV30|-|TRBD2|TRBJ2-5
TGTGCCTGGAAGCGGGGGGGCGCAGAGACCCAGTACTTC
CAWKRGGAETQYF
>TRBV15|-|-|TRBJ1-1
TGTGCCACCAGCACTAGACAGATCAACACTGAAGCTTTCTTT
CATSTRQINTEAFF
>TRBV5-1|-|-|TRBJ2-3
TGCGCCAGCAGCTTGGAAGGAGTCACAGATACGCAGTATTTT
CASSLEGVTDTQYF
>TRBV14|-|-|TRBJ1-6
TGTGCCAGCAGCCAAGACTACTCACCCCTCCACTTT
CASSQDYSPLHF
>TRBV2|-|-|TRBJ1-4
TGTGCCAGCCTCACACAGGCTGGGGGGGAAAAACTGTTTTTT
CASLTQAGGEKLFF
>TRBV7-6|-|-|TRBJ2-5
TGTGCCAGCAGCTTATTTGGGGCGAAAGAGACCCAGTACTTC
CASSLFGAKETQYF
>TRBV19|-|TRBD1|TRBJ1-1
TGTGCCAGTAGTGACAGGGGGGGTGATGAAGCTTTCTTT
CASSDRGGDEAFF
>TRBV18|-|TRBD1|TRBJ1-3
TGTGCCAGCTCACCCTGGACAGGGGCGGGAAACACCATATATTTT
CASSPWTGAGNTIYF
>TRBV7-3|-|TRBD1|TRBJ2-6
TGTGCCAGCAGCGCAGGGGGCGCTGGGGCCAACGTCCTGACTTTC
CASSAGGAGANVLTF